This TCR beta chain was recovered during a study of CD8 T cells in ankylosing spondylitis (dated by TCRdb to the late 2010s). Regarding the complete study: To find TCR variants linked to disease, the study profiled T cell receptor beta repertoires in ankylosing spondylitis patients and healthy donors. Samples of peripheral blood were taken, and for ankylosing spondylitis patients, synovial fluid was collected as well. The full study cohort comprised 25 ankylosing spondylitis patients and about 110 healthy donors.

Here is what the overall study found, with its caveats: The disease-linked clones were reported as significantly enriched in matched synovial fluid samples from ankylosing spondylitis patients. Some motif variants were previously reported in synovial fluid and blood of reactive arthritis patients, suggesting common disease-initiation mechanisms. A TCR beta motif of several highly homologous amino acid variants appeared characteristic of blood from ankylosing spondylitis patients. A CD8+ phenotype was shown by the disease-linked clones, which were found at relatively low frequencies in peripheral blood.

This clonotype was seen many times. The target of this receptor is not known. Nothing much larger sits one base from this clone, and base qualities are not available. CDR1 MGHRA and CDR2 YSYEKL were looked up in the germline V gene. From cysteine to phenylalanine, the CDR3 is 14 amino acids long. Only CDR3 DNA is held: 42 bases, read in frame from base 1. The junction shows trimming of 1 base on V and 5 bases on J, plus 11 bases between the germline ends. The data were produced on an Illumina HiSeq 2500. TCR beta libraries were prepared by quantitative 5'-RACE with molecular barcodes. In the paper's pipeline: To identify disease-linked TCR variants, a new computational method was used, one built on a probabilistic model of VDJ rearrangement. TCRdb reran the public reads through fastp at Q25 and MiXCR, keeping productive beta chains. Entries that share a CDR3 protein sequence are merged under the most common genes and DNA. The V and J calls and clone size are TCRdb's, not the authors'. The sample has a few hundred thousand distinct CDR3 sequences on record, 20% to 25% of them singletons. The ten biggest clones cover about a sixth of the sample.

The chain links TRBV4-1 with TRBJ2-5; the D gene is not confidently resolved. Sequenced input: blood, either unsorted or a sorted T cell fraction (not recorded which). The TCR comes from a male donor with ankylosing spondylitis. The CDR3 protein sequence reads: CASSQGKLGETQYF. The nucleotides are TGCGCCAGCAGCCAAGGGAAGCTTGGGGAGACCCAGTACTTC.